A selection of T cell receptor beta chains follows, all from one sample in a study of regulatory T cells in long-lasting Graves disease. Each CDR3 protein is one row after TCRdb ran MiXCR on the multiplex PCR reads. Among roughly 500,000 distinct CDR3 sequences listed, about 20% were seen once. Sequencing used peripheral blood mononuclear cells (PBMCs), obtained when the disease was refractory, from a patient treated with antithyroid drugs. These receptors were obtained from a female donor with Graves disease. The CDR3 runs from the conserved cysteine through the conserved F or W. D genes are given only for firm matches. The size of a clone is reported for some rows only, either as once, few or many, or as a class for expanded clones.

>TRBD1|TRBJ2-7|few|TRBV6-2/TRBV6-3
CASSYSSQDRGLYEQYF
TGTGCCAGCAGTTACTCGTCTCAGGACAGGGGTTTATACGAGCAGTACTTC
>TRBD2|TRBJ2-5|once|TRBV19
CASRSSGRETQYF
TGTGCCAGTAGGAGTAGCGGGAGAGAGACCCAGTACTTC
>NA|TRBJ2-3|NA|TRBV7-9
CASSPPLHAQYF
TGTGCCAGCAGCCCTCCCCTCCATGCGCAGTATTTT
>TRBD1|TRBJ2-1|NA|TRBV27
CASSFRDSHNEQFF
TGTGCCAGCAGTTTCCGGGACAGCCACAATGAGCAGTTCTTC
>TRBD1|TRBJ1-2|NA|TRBV29-1
CSVLGQTYGYTF
TGCAGCGTTTTGGGACAGACCTATGGCTACACCTTC
>NA|TRBJ1-1|few|TRBV7-9
CASSRQELSEAFF
TGTGCCAGCAGCCGACAGGAGTTGTCTGAAGCTTTCTTT
>NA|TRBJ2-5|many|TRBV27
CASSSAGVTIRDQETQYF
TGTGCCAGCAGTTCGGCAGGGGTAACTATTAGGGACCAAGAGACCCAGTACTTC
>NA|TRBJ1-2|many|TRBV10-3
CAISESGGIGDGYTF
TGTGCCATCAGTGAGTCAGGGGGAATAGGCGATGGCTACACCTTC
>TRBD1|TRBJ1-1|many|TRBV25-1
CASSEFSGGEAFF
TGTGCCAGCAGTGAATTCTCAGGGGGCGAAGCTTTCTTT
>NA|TRBJ1-5|many|TRBV12-3/TRBV12-4
CASSVIGGTLGNQPQHF
TGTGCCAGCAGTGTCATAGGCGGGACCCTCGGGAATCAGCCCCAGCATTTT
>NA|TRBJ2-7|NA|TRBV9
CASSVSTQLPYEQYF
TGTGCCAGCAGCGTATCTACCCAACTGCCCTACGAGCAGTACTTC
>NA|TRBJ2-7|few|TRBV28
CASIQGDNPYEQYF
TGTGCCAGCATCCAAGGTGACAACCCCTACGAGCAGTACTTC
>NA|TRBJ2-2|many|TRBV6-1
CASPRRQGGTGELFF
TGTGCCAGCCCTAGGAGGCAGGGAGGCACCGGGGAGCTGTTTTTT
>TRBD2|TRBJ2-5|many|TRBV20-1
CSAWTPGGETQYF
TGCAGTGCTTGGACTCCGGGAGGGGAGACCCAGTACTTC
>TRBD1|TRBJ2-2|few|TRBV28
CASSQNKIGDRTGELFF
TGTGCCAGCAGTCAAAACAAAATAGGGGACAGAACCGGGGAGCTGTTTTTT
>TRBD1|TRBJ2-2|NA|TRBV5-1
CASSGQGASAGELFF
TGCGCCAGCAGTGGACAGGGGGCTTCGGCCGGGGAGCTGTTTTTT
>NA|TRBJ1-1|NA|TRBV5-4
CASSLGGGQSNTEAFF
TGTGCCAGCAGCTTGGGGGGTGGGCAGTCGAACACTGAAGCTTTCTTT
>TRBD1|TRBJ1-5|many|TRBV15
CATSRDPPGQGSNQPQHF
TGTGCCACCAGCAGAGACCCTCCGGGACAGGGAAGCAATCAGCCCCAGCATTTT
>TRBD1|TRBJ1-5|many|TRBV6-2/TRBV6-3
CASSEFTGGSNQPQHF
TGTGCCAGCAGTGAATTTACAGGGGGTAGCAATCAGCCCCAGCATTTT
>NA|TRBJ1-2|many|TRBV28
CASSKGQTGGGYTF
TGTGCCAGCAGTAAGGGACAAACGGGAGGTGGCTACACCTTC
>NA|TRBJ2-7|few|TRBV29-1
CSENYEQYF
TGCAGCGAAAATTACGAGCAGTACTTC
>NA|TRBJ2-5|many|TRBV29-1
CSVLGVGLETQYF
TGCAGCGTTCTAGGGGTCGGACTCGAGACCCAGTACTTC
>NA|TRBJ2-7|many|TRBV27
CASSQTGSEQYF
TGTGCCAGCAGTCAAACAGGCAGCGAGCAGTACTTC
>TRBD1|TRBJ2-1|few|TRBV5-1
CASSLLRTGVSEQFF
TGCGCCAGCAGCTTGTTGAGGACAGGGGTTAGTGAGCAGTTCTTC
>TRBD2|TRBJ2-7|NA|TRBV20-1
CSAPPREGLNEQYF
TGCAGTGCCCCGCCCCGGGAGGGCCTCAACGAGCAGTACTTC
>NA|TRBJ1-2|few|TRBV19
CASTNQDSYGYTF
TGTGCCAGTACAAATCAGGACAGCTATGGCTACACCTTC
>TRBD1|TRBJ1-1|many|TRBV27
CASSSRGQGWTEAFF
TGTGCCAGCAGTTCCCGCGGACAGGGTTGGACTGAAGCTTTCTTT
>NA|TRBJ1-2|many|TRBV28
CASRMGTSGYTF
TGTGCCAGCAGGATGGGGACTTCTGGCTACACCTTC
>NA|TRBJ2-7|many|TRBV7-3
CASRGHTASSYEQYF
TGTGCCAGCCGCGGACACACCGCTAGCTCCTACGAGCAGTACTTC
>TRBD2|TRBJ2-7|many|TRBV10-3
CAILDETGRSGRRLLSYEQYF
TGTGCCATCCTAGATGAGACAGGGCGAAGCGGGAGGCGTTTGTTGTCCTACGAGCAGTACTTC
>TRBD2|TRBJ2-7|NA|TRBV28
CASRPAVNTGEGYEQYF
TGTGCCAGCAGGCCAGCGGTCAACACCGGGGAGGGCTACGAGCAGTACTTC
>TRBD2|TRBJ2-5|NA|TRBV28
CASSSGRRWRETRYF
TGTGCCAGCAGTTCCGGTCGCCGGTGGCGGGAGACCCGGTACTTC
>NA|TRBJ1-2|many|TRBV30
CAWKSGYGYTF
TGTGCCTGGAAGTCGGGGTATGGCTACACCTTC
>NA|TRBJ1-2|few|TRBV9
CASSVSMSNGYTF
TGTGCCAGCAGCGTATCTATGTCTAATGGCTACACCTTC
>TRBD2|TRBJ2-7|once|TRBV5-5
CASSLAPSGIYEQYF
TGTGCCAGCAGCTTGGCCCCTAGCGGGATCTACGAGCAGTACTTC
>NA|TRBJ1-5|NA|TRBV19
CASSASYLEPQHF
TGTGCCAGTAGTGCATCTTACCTGGAGCCCCAGCATTTT
>NA|TRBJ2-2|many|TRBV19
CASSILAGTGRGELFF
TGTGCCAGTAGTATATTGGCCGGGACGGGCCGCGGGGAGCTGTTTTTT
>NA|TRBJ1-6|NA|TRBV4-2
CASSQVGTNSPLHF
TGTGCCAGCAGCCAAGTAGGGACCAATTCACCCCTCCACTTT
>TRBD1|TRBJ2-7|many|TRBV28
CATEGQSYEQYF
TGTGCCACCGAGGGACAGTCCTACGAGCAGTACTTC
>NA|TRBJ1-5|many|TRBV3-1
CASSQDPFNQPQHF
TGTGCCAGCAGCCAAGACCCCTTCAATCAGCCCCAGCATTTT
>NA|TRBJ2-7|many|TRBV6-5
CASSYSTPRGEQYF
TGTGCCAGCAGTTACTCGACGCCAAGGGGCGAGCAGTACTTC
>TRBD1|TRBJ1-5|NA|TRBV19
CASSIRGPSNQPQHF
TGTGCCAGTAGTATCAGGGGGCCGAGCAATCAGCCCCAGCATTTT
>TRBD1|TRBJ2-1|NA|TRBV11-3
CASSSDRGGNEQFF
TGTGCCAGCAGCTCCGACAGGGGAGGAAATGAGCAGTTCTTC
>NA|TRBJ2-7|few|TRBV6-2/TRBV6-3
CASSYFPDSSEQYF
TGTGCCAGCAGTTACTTCCCGGACAGTTCCGAGCAGTACTTC
>NA|TRBJ2-2|NA|TRBV27
CANSRGSNTGELFF
TGTGCCAATAGCAGGGGCAGCAACACCGGGGAGCTGTTTTTT
>NA|TRBJ1-1|NA|TRBV5-1
CASSLTAGYTEAFF
TGCGCCAGCAGCTTGACGGCGGGTTACACTGAAGCTTTCTTT
>NA|TRBJ2-5|many|TRBV20-1
CSARRVEETQYF
TGCAGTGCCCGGAGGGTCGAGGAGACCCAGTACTTC
>NA|TRBJ1-4|many|TRBV28
CASIPYRDWRNEKLFF
TGTGCCAGCATCCCCTACCGGGACTGGCGTAATGAAAAACTGTTTTTT
>TRBD1|TRBJ1-2|few|TRBV14
CASSPTGAHYGYTF
TGTGCCAGCAGCCCGACAGGGGCCCACTATGGCTACACCTTC
>TRBD1|TRBJ2-7|many|TRBV28
CASSRGTGGITPALREQYF
TGTGCCAGCAGTAGGGGGACAGGGGGTATAACTCCAGCACTGAGGGAGCAGTACTTC
>NA|TRBJ2-2|NA|TRBV28
CASGAGELFF
TGTGCCAGCGGAGCCGGGGAGCTGTTTTTT
>TRBD1|TRBJ2-1|NA|TRBV7-9
CASNGQGPSYNEQFF
TGTGCCAGCAACGGACAGGGACCTTCCTACAATGAGCAGTTCTTC
>TRBD1|TRBJ1-1|many|TRBV7-9
CASSLTGEVRKAFF
TGTGCCAGCAGCTTGACAGGGGAAGTGCGTAAAGCTTTCTTT
>NA|TRBJ1-2|many|TRBV6-1
CASSGAGYTF
TGTGCCAGCAGTGGCGCTGGCTACACCTTC